This T cell receptor beta chain derives from a study of T cell repertoires in cytomegalovirus infection. Findings and caveats of the study: Carriers of CMV plus the relevant HLA were identified by cumulative public TCR beta family frequency. There were HLA-C-restricted CMV-specific TCR beta clonotypes dominating the ex vivo response.

For this clonotype: Its antigen is as yet unknown.

From the reads, TCRdb called clonotypes with MiXCR, one entry per CDR3 protein. The data hold around 450,000 distinct CDR3 sequences, with about a third observed a single time. The CDR3 loop spans 15 amino acids. V was shortened by 3 bases and J by 5 bases, with 16 bases between the two germline ends. Germline CDR1 reads MGHRA; CDR2 reads YSYEKL. The TCR was taken from a human donor in good health (CMV status not recorded). Some clones in this sample may be carry-over from other donors' samples. The chain couples TRBV4-1 to TRBJ2-5; no clear D. Sequenced material: PBMCs. CDR3 amino acids: CASSQTSQVRETQYF. The CDR3 nucleotides are TGCGCCAGCAGCCAGACTTCCCAGGTCCGGGAGACCCAGTACTTC.